This is a list of T cell receptor beta chains from one sample in a study of human T cells and chemical hapten exposure. TCRdb used MiXCR to reprocess the RACE reads, holding one entry per CDR3 protein. The table includes under 300,000 distinct CDR3 sequences, 8.6% detected once. The input for sequencing was whole blood, taken in connection with sensitization to the hapten diphenylcyclopropenone (DPC). These receptors were obtained from a woman aged 35 to 49 with alopecia areata. Some clones in this sample may be carry-over from other donors' samples. Both conserved end residues are part of each CDR3. Fields, in order: J gene, CDR3 length, clone size, D gene, V gene, CDR3 DNA, CDR3 protein. A D gene is named only where the DNA matches it firmly. A clone size is listed for some rows: how often the clone was seen (once, few, many), or a class if it is expanded.

TRBJ1-1 17 few TRBD1 TRBV7-2 TGTGCCAGCAGCCCCCGGGACAGGGGGCTGAGGAACACTGAAGCTTTCTTT CASSPRDRGLRNTEAFF
TRBJ2-1 14 few . TRBV9 TGTGCCAGCAGCGTCGGCGCTGGTCCGGGTGAGCAGTTCTTC CASSVGAGPGEQFF
TRBJ2-1 15 few . TRBV20-1 TGCAGTGCTCCTGGCAGGGTCCCCGGGAACAATGAGCAGTTCTTC CSAPGRVPGNNEQFF
TRBJ2-2 14 few . TRBV28 TGTGCCAGCAGAACACCTCAGGGTCACGGGGAGCTGTTTTTT CASRTPQGHGELFF
TRBJ2-5 14 . . TRBV7-9 TGTGCCAGCAGCACCCCAGGACACGGAGAGACCCAGTACTTC CASSTPGHGETQYF
TRBJ2-7 18 many . TRBV7-9 TGTGCCAGCAGCTTCCCTGGCGGAGGGTACGGTCCCGAGTACGAGCAGTACTTC CASSFPGGGYGPEYEQYF
TRBJ2-7 13 once TRBD2 TRBV20-1 TGCAGTGCCGAACTAGCGGGGTCCTACGAGCAGTACTTC CSAELAGSYEQYF
TRBJ2-7 12 few . TRBV5-6 TGTGCCAGCAGCTCGTACCCGGGTGAGCAGTACTTC CASSSYPGEQYF
TRBJ2-7 12 . . TRBV7-9 TGTGCCAGCAGCCCAGATTACTACGAGCAGTACTTC CASSPDYYEQYF
TRBJ2-2 15 . . TRBV27 TGTGCCAGCAGTCAATTCGGCGCGAACACCGGGGAGCTGTTTTTT CASSQFGANTGELFF
TRBJ2-4 13 . . TRBV28 TGTGCCAGCAGGACCTTTCCCAAAAACATTCAGTACTTC CASRTFPKNIQYF
TRBJ2-2 18 many . TRBV11-2 TGTGCCAGCAGCTCCGTTTTTCAGTACGACAGTAACACCGGGGAGCTGTTTTTT CASSSVFQYDSNTGELFF
TRBJ2-1 15 few TRBD2 TRBV6-2/TRBV6-3 TGTGCCAGCAGCACGACCGTTGAGCGGGGCAATGAGCAGTTCTTC CASSTTVERGNEQFF
TRBJ1-1 12 few . TRBV6-9 TGTGCCAGCACCAACCAGGTGTCTGAAGCTTTCTTT CASTNQVSEAFF
TRBJ2-2 14 . . TRBV6-4 TGTGCCAGCAGCCTAGACACTAGCACCGGGGAGCTGTTTTTT CASSLDTSTGELFF
TRBJ2-1 13 few . TRBV7-2 TGTGCCAGCAGCTTAGGCAGGGTCTATGAGCAGTTCTTC CASSLGRVYEQFF
TRBJ2-5 15 few TRBD1 TRBV6-6 TGTGCCAGCAGTTATCCTCAGGGGGCACAAGAGACCCAGTACTTC CASSYPQGAQETQYF
TRBJ1-5 15 . . TRBV6-2/TRBV6-3 TGTGCCAGCACCCTCGGGGGGGCTAGCAATCAGCCCCAGCATTTT CASTLGGASNQPQHF
TRBJ1-6 14 few . TRBV6-2/TRBV6-3 TGTGCCAGCGGACAACAGGGTCGGAATTCACCCCTCCACTTT CASGQQGRNSPLHF
TRBJ2-2 17 many TRBD2 TRBV5-1 TGCGCCAGCAGCTTGGCCGGGACTACCCTGAACACCGGGGAGCTGTTTTTT CASSLAGTTLNTGELFF
TRBJ2-3 13 . . TRBV5-4 TGTGCCAGCGGGGGACTTGACACAGATACGCAGTATTTT CASGGLDTDTQYF
TRBJ2-1 17 . TRBD2 TRBV4-3 TGCGCCAGCAGCCAAGCCCTACTAGCGGGAGGGCCTTATGAGCAGTTCTTC CASSQALLAGGPYEQFF
TRBJ2-5 14 . . TRBV12-3/TRBV12-4 TGTGCCAGCAGTTTAGCCGTCCAGGGGGAGACCCAGTACTTC CASSLAVQGETQYF
TRBJ2-7 15 many . TRBV7-9 TGTGCCAGCAGCTTTCCGGACGGAGGTGAATACGAGCAGTACTTC CASSFPDGGEYEQYF
TRBJ2-3 13 few . TRBV9 TGTGCCAGCCGGGACGCCTCGGGGGATACGCAGTATTTT CASRDASGDTQYF
TRBJ1-1 13 . . TRBV12-3/TRBV12-4 TGTGCCAGCAGTTTAAGTGGCAGCCATGCGGCTTTCTTT CASSLSGSHAAFF
TRBJ2-3 14 . . TRBV6-4 TGTGCCAGCAAGGCTAGCCCAGACCTCGATACGCAGTATTTT CASKASPDLDTQYF
TRBJ2-7 17 few TRBD1 TRBV4-3 TGCGCCAGCAGCCAGGCCGCACCGGGACAGGGGGCCGGGGAGCAGTACTTC CASSQAAPGQGAGEQYF
TRBJ2-5 13 . TRBD1 TRBV7-9 TGTGCCAGCAGCTCAAGGGGGCCCGAGACCCAGTACTTC CASSSRGPETQYF